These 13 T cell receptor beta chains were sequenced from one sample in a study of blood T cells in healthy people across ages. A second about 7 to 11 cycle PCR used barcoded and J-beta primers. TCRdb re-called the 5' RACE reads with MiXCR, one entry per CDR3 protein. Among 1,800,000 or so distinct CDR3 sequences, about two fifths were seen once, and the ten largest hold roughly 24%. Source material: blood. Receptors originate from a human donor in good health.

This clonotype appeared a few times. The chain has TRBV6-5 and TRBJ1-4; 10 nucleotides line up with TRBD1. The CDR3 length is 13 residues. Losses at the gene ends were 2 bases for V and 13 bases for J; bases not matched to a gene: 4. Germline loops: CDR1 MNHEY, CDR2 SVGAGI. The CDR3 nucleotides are TGTGCCAGCAGTTACCCCGGGACAGGGGCACTGTTTTTT. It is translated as CASSYPGTGALFF.

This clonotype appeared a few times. In DNA, the CDR3 is TGTGCCAGCAGCTCTACTATTGACCTTTACACTGAAGCTTTCTTT. It encodes CASSSTIDLYTEAFF. The chain combines TRBV5-6 with TRBJ1-1; D gene uncertain. V was pared by 3 bases and J by 3 bases, with 15 bases between. The length of the CDR3 is 15 residues. CDR1 is SGHDT, CDR2 YYEEEE, per germline.

CDR3 loop: CAGGGGSGTEAFF. In DNA form, the CDR3 reads TGTGCCGGAGGGGGAGGGAGTGGCACTGAAGCTTTCTTT. This chain links TRBV6-6 with TRBJ1-1, with D possibly being TRBD1 (6 bases). Germline assignment: CDR1 MNHNY and CDR2 SVGAGI (reference sequence). Trimming stripped 11 bases from V and 4 bases from J, with 17 bases between. This CDR3 region has 13 residues.

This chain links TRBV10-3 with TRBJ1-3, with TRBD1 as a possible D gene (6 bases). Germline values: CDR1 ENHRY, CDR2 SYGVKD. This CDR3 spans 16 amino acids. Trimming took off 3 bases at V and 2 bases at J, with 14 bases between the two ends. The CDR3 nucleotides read TGTGCCATCAGTGACCCCGGACAGAGACCTGGAAACACCATATATTTT. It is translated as CAISDPGQRPGNTIYF.

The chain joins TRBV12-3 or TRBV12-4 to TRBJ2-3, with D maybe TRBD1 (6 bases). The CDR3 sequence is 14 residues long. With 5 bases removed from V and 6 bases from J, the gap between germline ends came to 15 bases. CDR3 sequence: CASSNPGTTDTQYF. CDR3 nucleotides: TGTGCCAGCAGTAACCCCGGGACAACGGATACGCAGTATTTT.

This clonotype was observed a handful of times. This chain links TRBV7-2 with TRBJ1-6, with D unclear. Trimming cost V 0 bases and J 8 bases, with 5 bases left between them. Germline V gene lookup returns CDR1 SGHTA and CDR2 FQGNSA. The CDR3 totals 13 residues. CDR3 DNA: TGTGCCAGCAGCTTAGCGACCCATTCACCCCTCCACTTT. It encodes CASSLATHSPLHF.

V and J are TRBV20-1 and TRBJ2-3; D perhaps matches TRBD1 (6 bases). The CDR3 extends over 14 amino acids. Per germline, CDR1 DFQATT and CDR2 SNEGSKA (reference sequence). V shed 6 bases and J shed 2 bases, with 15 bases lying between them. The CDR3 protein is CSAGTQTSTDTQYF. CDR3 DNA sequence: TGCAGTGCCGGGACACAGACTTCCACAGATACGCAGTATTTT.

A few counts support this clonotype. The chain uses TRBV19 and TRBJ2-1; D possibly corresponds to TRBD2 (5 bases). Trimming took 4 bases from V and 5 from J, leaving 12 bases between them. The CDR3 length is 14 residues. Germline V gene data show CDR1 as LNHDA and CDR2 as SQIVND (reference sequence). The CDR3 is CASSRPGLDNEQFF. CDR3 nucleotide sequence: TGTGCCAGTAGTAGGCCCGGACTGGACAATGAGCAGTTCTTC.

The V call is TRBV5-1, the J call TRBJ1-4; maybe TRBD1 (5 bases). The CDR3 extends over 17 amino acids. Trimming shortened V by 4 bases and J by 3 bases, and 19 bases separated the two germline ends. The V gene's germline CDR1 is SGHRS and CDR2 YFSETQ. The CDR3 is CASSPGTGPLSNEKLFF. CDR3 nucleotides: TGCGCCAGCAGCCCCGGGACCGGTCCCCTCTCTAATGAAAAACTGTTTTTT.

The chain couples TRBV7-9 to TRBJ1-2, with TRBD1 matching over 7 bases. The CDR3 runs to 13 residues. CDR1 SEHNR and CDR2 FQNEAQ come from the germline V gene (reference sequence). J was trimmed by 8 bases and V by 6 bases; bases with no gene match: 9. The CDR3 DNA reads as TGTGCCAGCAGATTAACAGGGGTAGAGGGCTACACCTTC. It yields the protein CASRLTGVEGYTF.

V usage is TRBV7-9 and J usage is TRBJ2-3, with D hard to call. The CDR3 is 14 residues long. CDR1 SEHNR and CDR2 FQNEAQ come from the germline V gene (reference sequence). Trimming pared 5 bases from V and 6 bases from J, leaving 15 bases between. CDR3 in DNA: TGTGCCAGCAGCCCTGCCTCTATCCGGGATACGCAGTATTTT. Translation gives CASSPASIRDTQYF.

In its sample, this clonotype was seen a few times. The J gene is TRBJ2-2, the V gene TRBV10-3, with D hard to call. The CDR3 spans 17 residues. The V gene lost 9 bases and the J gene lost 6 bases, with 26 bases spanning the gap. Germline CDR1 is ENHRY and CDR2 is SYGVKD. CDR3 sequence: CAIGHENTLGFPGELFF. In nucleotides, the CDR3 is TGTGCCATAGGTCATGAAAATACTTTGGGGTTCCCCGGGGAGCTGTTTTTT.

The CDR3 sequence: CASSQTGDRPNTEAFF. The DNA for the CDR3 is TGTGCCAGCTCACAAACGGGGGACAGACCGAACACTGAAGCTTTCTTT. The V and J genes are TRBV18 and TRBJ1-1, with TRBD1 matching over 7 bases. The V gene end was trimmed by 4 bases and the J gene end by 1 base; junction bases not matched to a gene: 9. CDR3 size: 16 residues. Germline assignment: CDR1 KGHSH and CDR2 LQKENI. The variable domain in full, with the rest retrieved from reference TRBV18 and TRBJ1-1, is NAGVMQNPRHLVRRRGQEARLRCSPMKGHSHVYWYRQLPEEGLKFMVYLQKENIIDESGMPKERFSAEFPKEGPSILRIQQVVRGDSAAYFCASSQTGDRPNTEAFFGQGTRLTVV.